The 20 T cell receptor beta chains listed next were all sequenced from one sample in a study of T cells in Graves' hyperthyroidism and ophthalmopathy. TCR beta CDR3 regions were amplified from RNA. During a first-round RT-PCR of the TCR CDR3, the HTBI primer set was used. One entry per CDR3 protein results from TCRdb running MiXCR on the multiplex PCR reads. The repertoire holds roughly 700,000 distinct CDR3 sequences, with 17% as singletons. Sample: blood. These receptors came from a man between 45 and 60 years old with Graves' hyperthyroidism.

In this sample, this clonotype turned up many times. The CDR3, as DNA: TGTGCCAGCACCTCTGGGGTAGGACAGGGGGCTCGTAATGAGCAGTTCTTC. Protein: CASTSGVGQGARNEQFF. The chain links TRBV12-3 or TRBV12-4 to TRBJ2-1; the match to TRBD1 covers 11 bases. CDR3 length: 17 residues. The J segment lost 7 bases and the V segment lost 7 bases, leaving 15 bases of the junction unmatched.

This clonotype was seen a handful of times. For the CDR3, the DNA is TGTGCCAGCAGTTTAGCGCCGGACAGATACTACGAGCAGTACTTC. This encodes CASSLAPDRYYEQYF. The V and J genes are TRBV7-3 and TRBJ2-7; a possible D gene is TRBD1 (6 bases). The V end lost 6 bases, the J end lost 3 bases, and 18 bases lay between the germline ends. Per the germline V gene, CDR1 is SGHTA and CDR2 is FQGTGA. The CDR3 is made up of 15 amino acids.

The chain carries TRBV9 and TRBJ2-1; 10 positions match TRBD1. The CDR3 sequence is 16 residues long. Germline V CDR1 and CDR2: SGDLS, YYNGEE. V shed 0 bases and J 4 bases; nucleotides not matched to a gene: 4. CDR3 region: CASSVGQGASYNEQFF. The CDR3 coding sequence is TGTGCCAGCAGCGTAGGACAGGGGGCAAGTTACAATGAGCAGTTCTTC.

The CDR3 region has the DNA TGTGCCAGCCGGACGATAGCGGAAAGTCCCAATGAGCAGTTCTTC. It codes for CASRTIAESPNEQFF. This chain links TRBV11-2 with TRBJ2-1, with D maybe TRBD2 (6 bases). The germline V and J ends were trimmed by 8 bases and 6 bases, with 20 bases remaining between them. This CDR3 has 15 amino acids. Germline loops: CDR1 SGHAT, CDR2 FQNNGV.

This clonotype showed up just a few times. This chain links TRBV28 with TRBJ1-2; 7 bases line up with TRBD1. Looked up from germline, CDR1 is MDHEN and CDR2 is SYDVKM. Losses at the gene ends were 11 bases for V and 7 bases for J; bases not matched to a gene: 10. The CDR3 contains 12 residues. CDR3 DNA sequence: TGTGCCGTCCAGGGGGGGTGGAGTGGCTACACCTTC. Translating it yields CAVQGGWSGYTF.

This clonotype was counted ten times or more. This chain joins TRBV12-3 or TRBV12-4 and TRBJ1-1, with 10 nucleotides matching TRBD1. With 6 bases clipped from V and 8 bases from J, the junction kept 6 bases outside the gene matches. The CDR3 is 13 residues long. The CDR3 loop is CASRPTGGPEAFF. CDR3 bases: TGTGCCAGCAGGCCGACAGGGGGCCCCGAAGCTTTCTTT.

Many counts were recorded for this clonotype. The V call is TRBV6-1, the J call TRBJ2-3; D gene uncertain. V was shortened by 5 bases and J by 0 bases, with 18 bases between the two germline ends. Germline V lookup: CDR1 MNHNS, CDR2 SASEGT. This CDR3 region has 17 residues. The CDR3 sequence is CASSYPKREPSTDTQYF. Written as DNA, the CDR3 is TGTGCCAGCAGTTACCCAAAGCGAGAACCCAGCACAGATACGCAGTATTTT.

V usage is TRBV11-2 and J usage is TRBJ1-5; 9 positions match TRBD1. Germline trimming cut 4 bases from V and 7 bases from J; bases unmatched to any gene: 8. The CDR3 contains 15 residues. Germline V gene sequence: CDR1 SGHAT, CDR2 FQNNGV. CDR3 in DNA: TGTGCCAGCAGCTCGCCCCGGGACAGGGCGCAGCCCCAGCATTTT. Translation gives CASSSPRDRAQPQHF.

This clonotype was recorded at least ten times. CDR3 nucleotide sequence: TGTGCCAGCACTCTCGGGACTGCGAGCTCCTACGAGCAGTACTTC. Translating it yields CASTLGTASSYEQYF. The J gene is TRBJ2-7, the V gene TRBV6-2 or TRBV6-3; D possibly corresponds to TRBD2 (6 bases). CDR3 length equals 15 residues. The V gene lost 7 bases and the J gene lost 0 bases, with 16 bases spanning the gap. Per the germline V gene, CDR1 is MNHEY and CDR2 is SVGEGT.

This clonotype was picked up many times. V and J are TRBV24-1 and TRBJ2-1; D gene ambiguous. The CDR3 spans 16 residues. V was pared by 0 bases and J by 1 base, with 9 bases between. Germline V gives CDR1 KGHDR, CDR2 SFDVKD. CDR3 nucleotides: TGTGCCACCAGTGATTTGGCAGGCCATTCCTACAATGAGCAGTTCTTC. Its protein product is CATSDLAGHSYNEQFF.

This rearrangement joins TRBV10-3 to TRBJ2-1; 7 nucleotides align to TRBD2. Germline CDR1 and CDR2: ENHRY and SYGVKD. The CDR3 length is 15 residues. Germline trimming cut 6 bases from V and 4 bases from J; bases unmatched to any gene: 9. For the CDR3, the DNA is TGTGCCATCAGCGGAGACGGGCGGGAGTACAATGAGCAGTTCTTC. Its protein product is CAISGDGREYNEQFF.

This clonotype was found a few times. The chain couples TRBV18 to TRBJ2-5; TRBD1 or TRBD2 may be the D gene (5 bases each). Germline V gene data show CDR1 as KGHSH and CDR2 as LQKENI. This CDR3 is built from 13 residues. Trimming removed 6 bases at V and 2 bases at J, with 10 bases between. The CDR3 DNA reads as TGTGCCAGCTCGGGACCGACGCAAGAGACCCAGTACTTC. Protein sequence: CASSGPTQETQYF.

The chain has TRBV12-3 or TRBV12-4 and TRBJ1-5; D perhaps matches TRBD1 (5 bases). This CDR3 is built from 15 residues. The germline V and J ends were trimmed by 6 bases and 5 bases, with 17 bases remaining between them. CDR3 sequence reads: CASSPPGFGDQPQHF. Here the CDR3 DNA reads TGTGCCAGCAGCCCACCAGGGTTTGGGGATCAGCCCCAGCATTTT.

The V gene is TRBV20-1, the J gene TRBJ2-3; 12 bases align to TRBD2. This CDR3 region has 16 residues. Germline values: CDR1 DFQATT, CDR2 SNEGSKA (reference sequence). The V segment lost 2 bases and the J segment 4 bases; nucleotides outside the gene matches: 7. The CDR3 reads CSARQTSGRRADTQYF. The CDR3 DNA is TGCAGTGCTAGACAGACTAGCGGGAGAAGGGCAGATACGCAGTATTTT.

This clonotype was observed many times. V gene TRBV28 combines with J gene TRBJ2-5; maybe TRBD2 (6 bases). CDR1 and CDR2 (germline): MDHEN, SYDVKM. V gave up 6 bases and J gave up 1 base, with 15 bases separating them. The CDR3 runs 15 residues. CDR3 amino acids: CASSPAGGVQETQYF. The CDR3 DNA reads as TGTGCCAGCAGCCCGGCGGGCGGGGTCCAAGAGACCCAGTACTTC.

The chain uses TRBV19 and TRBJ2-1, with 15 nucleotides matching TRBD2. The V segment lost 5 bases and the J segment 9 bases; nucleotides outside the gene matches: 5. CDR1 LNHDA and CDR2 SQIVND come from the germline V gene (reference sequence). The CDR3 consists of 15 residues. The CDR3 reads CASSQGLAGGGEQFF. In DNA, the CDR3 is TGTGCCAGTAGTCAGGGACTAGCGGGAGGAGGTGAGCAGTTCTTC.

The rearrangement links TRBV29-1 to TRBJ2-3, with D possibly TRBD2 on 7 matching bases. Germline CDR1 reads SQVTM; CDR2 reads ANQGSEA. There are 17 residues in the CDR3. V was shortened by 5 bases and J by 0 bases, with 21 bases between the two germline ends. The CDR3 DNA reads TGCAGCGTTATGGGGGGGGGGGCAGGATCTAGCACAGATACGCAGTATTTT. Translated: CSVMGGGAGSSTDTQYF.

This clonotype was counted ten times or more. The chain combines TRBV28 with TRBJ2-7; D gene ambiguous. Between the trimmed V and J ends, which lost 3 bases and 4 bases, there was a span of 7 bases. Germline loops: CDR1 MDHEN, CDR2 SYDVKM. The CDR3 covers 12 residues. The CDR3 DNA sequence: TGTGCCAGCAGTTTTCGGGCTTACGAGCAGTACTTC. Translated: CASSFRAYEQYF. The full variable domain, completed using reference TRBV28 and TRBJ2-7, is DVKVTQSSRYLVKRTGEKVFLECVQDMDHENMFWYRQDPGLGLRLIYFSYDVKMKEKGDIPEGYSVSREKKERFSLILESASTNQTSMYLCASSFRAYEQYFGPGTRLTVT.

The chain is built from TRBV5-1 and TRBJ2-7, with 10 bases fitting TRBD1. From germline, CDR1 is SGHRS and CDR2 YFSETQ. Losses at the gene ends were 4 bases for V and 5 bases for J; bases not matched to a gene: 12. The CDR3 loop spans 16 amino acids. CDR3 nucleotide sequence: TGCGCCAGCAGCCCTTTTGAGGGGACAGGGGACGACGAGCAGTACTTC. It encodes CASSPFEGTGDDEQYF.

Many counts were recorded for this clonotype. The V and J genes are TRBV28 and TRBJ2-2; no firm D call. CDR3 length: 14 amino acids. V was trimmed by 5 bases and J by 0 bases, leaving 7 bases between them. Per the germline V gene, CDR1 is MDHEN and CDR2 is SYDVKM. CDR3 amino acids: CASSPSSNTGELFF. CDR3 nucleotide sequence: TGTGCCAGCAGTCCCTCGTCGAACACCGGGGAGCTGTTTTTT.